This TCR beta chain comes out of a study of graft-versus-host responses after intestinal transplantation (dated by TCRdb to 2020 to 2023). Background on the whole study: The transplants that recipients got were multivisceral, liver-intestinal, or isolated intestinal. Of the roughly 25 intestinal transplant recipients enrolled in the cohort, one of whom was a retransplant, 3 patients without pretransplant specimens were excluded. Samples from a few later patients were sequenced in-house on an Illumina MiSeq with MiXCR processing rather than by the commercial service. Alloreactive clones were identified by sequencing pre-transplant mixed lymphocyte reaction products and comparing these products with unstimulated pre-transplant donor and recipient T cells. Anti-thymocyte globulin induction was given to all recipients, followed by maintenance tacrolimus and steroids for about 3 years. After intestinal transplantation, graft-versus-host and host-versus-graft alloreactive T cell clones in the graft, circulation and bone marrow were tracked using bulk TCR-beta CDR3 sequencing. A peak of at least 4% donor T cells among recipient peripheral blood mononuclear cells was the definition used for donor T cell macrochimerism.

The time point label of this sample denotes: cells obtained before transplantation from donor or recipient. CD3+CD4+ and CD3+CD8+ populations were FACS-sorted from unstimulated pre-transplant donor and recipient cells taken from spleen or lymph nodes. Results the study describes overall, beyond this receptor: Peak levels of circulating GvH clones were associated with declines in HvG clones early after transplant. Conclusions were limited by the relatively low number and heterogeneity of intestinal transplant patients. GvH clones were detected in recipient bone marrow, and some of these GvH clones were observed earlier in ileal mucosa or blood, consistent with an intestinal mucosal origin. In patients with donor T cell macrochimerism, the allografts had high GvH to HvG T cell clonal ratios.

To prepare the library, the immunoSEQ multiplex PCR assay was applied. In most patients, genomic DNA was isolated using the Qiagen DNeasy Blood and Tissue Kit and sent frozen to Adaptive Biotechnologies for TCR sequencing. For most patients, high-throughput TCR-beta CDR3 sequencing of genomic DNA was performed by Adaptive Biotechnologies. In the authors' own workflow: Adaptive's ImmunoSEQ software supplied the TCR sequencing data for approximately 18 patients, while MiXCR and VDJtools were used to process a few other patients. To correct CD4 versus CD8 sorting errors, any sequence found in both subsets at a frequency ratio below 5:1 was removed. CDR3 nucleotide sequences shared between donor and recipient were removed because their origin could not be assigned. To count as alloreactive, a clone needed at least 2-fold expansion over unstimulated cells and a minimum CFSE-low frequency of 0.002% (template counts) or 0.001% (read counts). A clone was considered mappable if detected in the sequenced pre-transplant spleen, lymph node, or MLR CFSE-low populations of the donor or recipient. Cumulative frequency of alloreactive clones was calculated as a percentage of all sequences weighted by copy number. In TCRdb, the immuneACCESS table is reduced to in-frame sequences with V and J assigned. These tables do not hold every clone; where another copy was compared, an unresolved V gene accounts for under half, and the others remain unexplained. V and J calls and clone size are copied from that table; D and trimming were computed from the DNA. For this sample there are about 110,000 clones; just under 95% appear just once. The ten largest clones represent roughly 0.5% of the sample.

Remarks on this clone: What this receptor recognizes is not known. Per-nucleotide qualities are absent, and no much larger clonotype sits a single base away.

The sequence derives from a human donor who received an intestinal transplant. The sample here was unstimulated CD8+ T cells sorted from spleen or lymph node cells, taken before intestinal transplant.

CDR3 reads: CATSRVRPSGRGHEQYF. In nucleotide form, the sequence is TGTGCCACCAGCAGAGTTCGGCCTAGCGGGAGAGGGCACGAGCAGTACTTC. The chain is encoded by TRBV15 joined to TRBJ2-7; 10 bases in the junction line up with TRBD2. Including the terminal cysteine and phenylalanine, the CDR3 comprises 17 residues. Only the CDR3 DNA is retained, 51 bases long and in frame from the first base. Looking up the germline V gene (reference sequence) yields CDR1 LNHNV and CDR2 YYDKDF. After removal of 1 base from V and 5 bases from J, the junction retains 11 bases not matched to a gene. The variable domain in full, with residues beyond the CDR3 obtained from the reference TRBV15 and TRBJ2-7 genes, is DAMVIQNPRYQVTQFGKPVTLSCSQTLNHNVMYWYQQKSSQAPKLLFHYYDKDFNNEADTPDNFQSRRPNTSFCFLDIRSPGLGDTAMYLCATSRVRPSGRGHEQYFGPGTRLTVT.